This TCR beta chain was retrieved from a study of tumor-infiltrating lymphocytes in primary liver carcinoma. Findings of the study overall: Only about 7-24% of top clones were detected in all five tumor regions.

The template, approximately 500 ng total RNA, yielded TCR beta cDNA made with a constant-region primer. Three nested multiplex PCR rounds, a slightly modified ARM-PCR method, built the TCR beta libraries. With TRBV1-TRBV30 forward primers and a C-beta reverse primer, the first two PCR rounds were run for roughly 10 cycles each. MiXCR was run by TCRdb on the multiplex PCR reads, yielding one entry per CDR3 protein. In the table there are 20,000 to 25,000 distinct CDR3 sequences, almost 80% of which are singletons. Germline lookup yields CDR1 SNHLY and CDR2 FYNNEI. The CDR3 extends over 12 amino acids. V lost 7 bases to trimming and J lost 4 bases, with 10 bases between them. With regard to this clonotype: Antigen unknown. This may arise from a read error, as a much more abundant clone is one base away.

Joint extraction of RNA and DNA used about 17-30 mg of bulk tissue that was unsorted. The receptor's source is a young woman with primary liver carcinoma and hepatitis B virus infection. V usage is TRBV2 and J usage is TRBJ1-2; no firm D call. The specimen sequenced was liver tumor tissue from sampling region 1. Subset in this sample: tumor region T1, superior pole. DNA for the CDR3: TGTGCCAGCATTGTAACGCTCTATGGCTACACCTTC. This encodes CASIVTLYGYTF.